A selection of T cell receptor beta chains follows, all from one sample in a study of breast tumors, draining lymph nodes, adjacent tissues. MiXCR, applied by TCRdb to the multiplex PCR reads, yields one record per CDR3 protein. The sample lists 150,000 to 250,000 distinct CDR3 sequences; 25% to 40% were seen once. What was sequenced was axillary lymph node tissue. The receptors derive from a female donor with breast cancer. Some clones in this sample may be carry-over from other donors' samples. Both conserved end residues are part of each CDR3. A D gene is named only where the DNA matches it firmly. The size field is filled for only some rows; it gives once, few, many or a size class.

CSASPGGTSSYNEQYF TGCAGTGCTAGTCCGGGAGGGACTAGCTCCTACAATGAGCAGTATTTT TRBV20-1 NA TRBJ2-3 TRBD2
CASRASRFTGELFF TGTGCCAGCAGAGCCTCCCGGTTCACCGGGGAGCTGTTTTTT TRBV6-5 many TRBJ2-2 NA
CASGRGDRETQYF TGTGCCAGCGGGCGGGGGGACCGAGAGACCCAGTACTTC TRBV6-1 many TRBJ2-5 TRBD2
CASARTGKETQYF TGTGCCAGCGCGCGGACGGGGAAAGAGACCCAGTACTTC TRBV11-3 NA TRBJ2-5 NA
CASSSLSSTDTQYF TGTGCCAGCAGCTCGTTGTCGAGCACAGATACGCAGTATTTT TRBV5-6 many TRBJ2-3 NA
CASSRTGGRGIQYF TGTGCCAGCAGTCGTACAGGGGGCAGAGGCATTCAGTACTTC TRBV6-2/TRBV6-3 NA TRBJ2-4 TRBD1
CASSLYRDSRGYTF TGTGCCAGCAGTTTATATCGGGACAGCCGAGGCTACACCTTC TRBV27 many TRBJ1-2 TRBD1
CASSLFDFRDIQYF TGTGCCAGCAGCTTGTTTGATTTTCGGGACATTCAGTACTTC TRBV5-5 few TRBJ2-4 NA
CASSFAGGAMETQYF TGTGCCAGCAGCTTTGCCGGGGGGGCCATGGAGACCCAGTACTTC TRBV7-2 many TRBJ2-5 TRBD2
CASSPRPRGQKETQYF TGTGCCAGTAGTCCCCGCCCCAGAGGACAGAAAGAGACCCAGTACTTC TRBV19 many TRBJ2-5 NA
CSSPDSLEVRYF TGCAGCAGCCCGGACAGTCTCGAGGTGCGGTACTTC TRBV29-1 once TRBJ2-7 NA
CASSPKVYEQYF TGTGCCAGCAGCCCCAAAGTCTACGAGCAGTACTTC TRBV7-3 many TRBJ2-7 NA
CASRTGIGEQYF TGTGCCAGCAGAACAGGGATTGGCGAGCAGTACTTC TRBV7-2 NA TRBJ2-7 NA
CASSWVGGYGDTQYF TGTGCCAGCAGCTGGGTAGGGGGGTATGGAGATACGCAGTATTTT TRBV11-2 many TRBJ2-3 NA
CASSLYLAGPTDTQYF TGCGCCAGCAGCCTTTACCTAGCGGGACCGACAGATACGCAGTATTTT TRBV4-3 many TRBJ2-3 TRBD2
CASSHSMAHTYEQYF TGTGCCAGCAGTCACTCGATGGCCCACACCTACGAGCAGTACTTC TRBV6-2/TRBV6-3 NA TRBJ2-7 NA
CASSLDGRRQETQYF TGTGCCAGCAGCTTGGACGGCAGGCGGCAAGAGACCCAGTACTTC TRBV5-6 NA TRBJ2-5 NA
CAWSEGVLADTQYF TGTGCCTGGAGTGAGGGGGTCTTGGCAGATACGCAGTATTTT TRBV30 many TRBJ2-3 NA
CASRASGDITDTQYF TGTGCCAGCAGAGCTAGCGGGGATATCACAGATACGCAGTATTTT TRBV7-8 many TRBJ2-3 TRBD2
CASSPWDGSSYEQYF TGCGCCAGCAGCCCCTGGGATGGTAGCTCCTACGAGCAGTACTTC TRBV10-2 many TRBJ2-7 NA
CASSVTTGGYEQYF TGTGCCAGCAGCGTGACGACAGGGGGCTACGAGCAGTACTTC TRBV7-9 NA TRBJ2-7 TRBD1
CASSPPWATGNTIYF TGTGCCAGCAGCCCCCCCTGGGCGACGGGGAACACCATATATTTT TRBV7-2 many TRBJ1-3 NA
CSPGQGNQPQHF TGCAGTCCCGGGCAGGGCAATCAGCCCCAGCATTTT TRBV20-1 NA TRBJ1-5 NA
CATRSGRSSPLHF TGTGCCACCCGTAGCGGGAGGTCTTCACCCCTCCACTTT TRBV24-1 once TRBJ1-6 NA
CASSPRTRTALQEPQYF TGTGCCAGCAGCCCCCGAACGCGGACAGCATTACAAGAGCCCCAGTACTTC TRBV7-2 NA TRBJ2-5 NA
CASSSLPPGIMNTEAFF TGTGCCAGCAGCTCCTTGCCGCCGGGAATCATGAACACTGAAGCTTTCTTT TRBV7-8 NA TRBJ1-1 NA
CSATRAGGETQYF TGCAGTGCTACCCGAGCGGGAGGGGAGACCCAGTACTTC TRBV20-1 many TRBJ2-5 TRBD2
CASSYSGRGVTEAFF TGTGCCAGCAGTTACTCAGGCAGGGGGGTCACTGAAGCTTTCTTT TRBV6-6 few TRBJ1-1 TRBD1
CASSFGGTVRTRPYEQYF TGCGCCAGCAGCTTCGGGGGGACAGTAAGGACACGACCCTACGAGCAGTACTTC TRBV5-1 many TRBJ2-7 NA
CASMGNGTEGRHTIYF TGTGCCAGCATGGGTAACGGGACAGAGGGGAGGCACACCATATATTTT TRBV27 many TRBJ1-3 TRBD1
CASSSRAADQPQHF TGTGCCAGCAGCTCCCGGGCAGCTGATCAGCCCCAGCATTTT TRBV7-2 many TRBJ1-5 NA
CSARENYRGNQPQHF TGCAGTGCTAGAGAAAATTACAGGGGAAATCAGCCCCAGCATTTT TRBV20-1 many TRBJ1-5 TRBD1
CASSFQRGAKNIQYF TGTGCCAGCAGCTTTCAGCGGGGGGCGAAAAACATTCAGTACTTC TRBV11-1 few TRBJ2-4 TRBD2
CANGAGQPQHF TGTGCCAATGGGGCAGGGCAGCCCCAGCATTTT TRBV6-1 NA TRBJ1-5 NA
CASSGGVGDEQFF TGTGCCAGCAGTGGGGGGGTGGGTGATGAGCAGTTCTTC TRBV2 many TRBJ2-1 NA
CASSRTSGGFRTDTQYF TGTGCCAGCAGCCGGACTAGCGGGGGGTTCCGCACAGATACGCAGTATTTT TRBV12-3/TRBV12-4 many TRBJ2-3 TRBD2
CASSFGDRGTEQYF TGTGCCAGCAGCTTCGGAGACAGGGGGACCGAGCAGTACTTC TRBV13 many TRBJ2-7 TRBD1
CSASWGSNQPQHF TGCAGTGCCAGTTGGGGAAGCAATCAGCCCCAGCATTTT TRBV20-1 NA TRBJ1-5 NA
CASSTTSGSSYEQYF TGTGCCAGCAGCACGACTAGCGGCAGCTCCTACGAGCAGTACTTC TRBV5-8 many TRBJ2-7 TRBD2
CSARDLLDNEQYF TGCAGTGCTAGGGATCTCCTAGACAATGAGCAGTACTTC TRBV20-1 NA TRBJ2-7 NA
CASSPPDGGNEQFF TGTGCCAGCAGCCCCCCGGACGGAGGGAATGAGCAGTTCTTC TRBV5-6 many TRBJ2-1 NA
CASSYSRLAEQFF TGTGCCAGCAGTTACTCGAGACTAGCGGAGCAGTTCTTC TRBV6-5 many TRBJ2-1 TRBD2
CASSLNRESAEAFF TGTGCCAGCAGCTTAAACAGGGAAAGCGCTGAAGCTTTCTTT TRBV7-3 few TRBJ1-1 NA
CASSLAQTSGTGNEQFF TGTGCCAGCAGCTTAGCCCAGACTAGCGGGACCGGGAATGAGCAGTTCTTC TRBV7-9 many TRBJ2-1 TRBD2
CATRTGTSGGNEQFF TGTGCCACCAGAACCGGGACTAGCGGGGGTAATGAGCAGTTCTTC TRBV15 many TRBJ2-1 TRBD2
CSVEFRTGSRGYGYTF TGCAGCGTTGAATTCCGGACAGGCTCCAGGGGCTATGGCTACACCTTC TRBV29-1 NA TRBJ1-2 TRBD1
CASSSLRDTDYEQYF TGTGCCAGCAGCAGCTTACGGGACACCGACTACGAGCAGTACTTC TRBV7-9 once TRBJ2-7 NA
CSASGRETQSF TGCAGTGCTAGCGGGAGAGAGACCCAGTCCTTC TRBV20-1 many TRBJ2-5 NA
CASSSDRVNEQFF TGTGCCAGCAGCTCAGACAGGGTCAATGAGCAGTTCTTC TRBV5-8 many TRBJ2-1 TRBD1
CASSPGAPNEQFF TGTGCCAGCAGCCCCGGGGCCCCCAATGAGCAGTTCTTC TRBV11-3 many TRBJ2-1 NA
CASSLRGVSTDTQYF TGTGCCAGCAGCTTAAGAGGGGTTAGCACAGATACGCAGTATTTT TRBV7-3 NA TRBJ2-3 NA
CASSISRVGGYTF TGTGCCAGCAGCATATCTCGGGTCGGAGGCTACACCTTC TRBV12-3/TRBV12-4 many TRBJ1-2 NA
CASSVATGGYNEQYF TGTGCCAGCAGCGTAGCCACAGGGGGCTACAATGAGCAGTATTTT TRBV9 NA TRBJ2-3 TRBD1